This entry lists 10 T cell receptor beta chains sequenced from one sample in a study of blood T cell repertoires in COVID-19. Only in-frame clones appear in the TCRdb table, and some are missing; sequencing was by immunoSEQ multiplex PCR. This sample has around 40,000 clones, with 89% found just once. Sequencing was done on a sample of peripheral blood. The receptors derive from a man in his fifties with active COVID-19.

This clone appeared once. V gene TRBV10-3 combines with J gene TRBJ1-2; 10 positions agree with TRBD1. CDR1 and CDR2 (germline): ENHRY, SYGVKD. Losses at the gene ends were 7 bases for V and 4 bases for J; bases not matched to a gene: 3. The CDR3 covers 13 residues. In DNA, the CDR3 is TGTGCCATCAAGGGACAGGGGTCCTATGGCTACACCTTC. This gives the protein CAIKGQGSYGYTF.

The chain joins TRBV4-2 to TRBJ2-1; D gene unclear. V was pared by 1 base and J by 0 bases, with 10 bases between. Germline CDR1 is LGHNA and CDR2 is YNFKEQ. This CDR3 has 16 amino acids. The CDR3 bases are TGTGCCAGCAGCCAAGTGACTCAGAGCTCCTACAATGAGCAGTTCTTC. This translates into CASSQVTQSSYNEQFF.

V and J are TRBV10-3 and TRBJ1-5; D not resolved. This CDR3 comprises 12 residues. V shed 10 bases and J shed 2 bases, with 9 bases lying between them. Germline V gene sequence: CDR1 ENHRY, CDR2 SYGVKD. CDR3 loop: CATKSGNQPQHF. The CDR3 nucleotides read TGTGCCACGAAAAGCGGCAATCAGCCCCAGCATTTT.

This CDR3 is CASSLSGGEQYF. Written as DNA, the CDR3 is TGTGCCAGCAGTCTTTCCGGGGGCGAGCAGTACTTC. The chain joins TRBV12-3 or TRBV12-4 to TRBJ2-7; D possibly corresponds to TRBD2 (6 bases). The CDR3 is 12 amino acids. V shed 5 bases and J shed 6 bases, with 11 bases lying between them.

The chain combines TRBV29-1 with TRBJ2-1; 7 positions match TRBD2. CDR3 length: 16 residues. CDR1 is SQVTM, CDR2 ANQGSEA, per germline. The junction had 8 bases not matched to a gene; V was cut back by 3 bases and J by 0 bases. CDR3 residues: CSVEGLADFSYNEQFF. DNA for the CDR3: TGCAGCGTTGAGGGGCTAGCGGATTTCTCCTACAATGAGCAGTTCTTC.

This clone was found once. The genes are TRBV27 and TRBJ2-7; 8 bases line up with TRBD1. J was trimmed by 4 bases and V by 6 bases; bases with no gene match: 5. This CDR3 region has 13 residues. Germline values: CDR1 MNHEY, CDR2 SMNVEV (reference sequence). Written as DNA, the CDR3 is TGTGCCAGCAGACCGGGACAGGCGTACGAGCAGTACTTC. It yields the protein CASRPGQAYEQYF.

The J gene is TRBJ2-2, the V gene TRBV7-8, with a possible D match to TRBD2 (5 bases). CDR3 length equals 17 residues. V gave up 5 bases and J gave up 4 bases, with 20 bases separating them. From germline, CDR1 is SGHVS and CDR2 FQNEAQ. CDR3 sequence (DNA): TGTGCCAGCAGCCAATCCTTCCCCATGGCGGGCACCGGGGAGCTGTTTTTT. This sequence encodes CASSQSFPMAGTGELFF.

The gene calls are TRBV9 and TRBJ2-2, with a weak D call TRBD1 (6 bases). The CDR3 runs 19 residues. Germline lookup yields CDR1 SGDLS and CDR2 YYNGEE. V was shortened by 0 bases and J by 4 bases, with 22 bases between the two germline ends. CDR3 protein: CASSVESEVGALGTGELFF. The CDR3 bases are TGTGCCAGCAGCGTAGAATCCGAGGTGGGGGCCCTGGGCACCGGGGAGCTGTTTTTT.

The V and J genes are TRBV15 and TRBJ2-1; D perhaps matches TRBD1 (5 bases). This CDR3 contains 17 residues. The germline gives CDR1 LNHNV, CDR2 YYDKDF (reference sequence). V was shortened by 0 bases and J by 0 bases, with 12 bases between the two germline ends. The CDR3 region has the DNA TGTGCCACCAGCAGAGAGCGGCGACAGATCTCCTACAATGAGCAGTTCTTC. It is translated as CATSRERRQISYNEQFF.

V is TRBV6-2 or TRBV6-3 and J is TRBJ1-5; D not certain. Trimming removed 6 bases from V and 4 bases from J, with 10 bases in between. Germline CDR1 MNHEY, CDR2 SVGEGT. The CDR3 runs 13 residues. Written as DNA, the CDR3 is TGTGCCAGCAGCCAGCAGCGGAATCAGCCCCAGCATTTT. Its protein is CASSQQRNQPQHF.